The source of this T cell receptor (beta chain) is a study of blood T cell repertoires in COVID-19. In terms of age and location, participants ranged from about 18 to 90 years and lived in approximately 26 US areas. Individuals in the exposed group had encountered a COVID-19 case within 2 weeks preceding study entry. In the authors' methods: Counts of nucleated cells, estimated from reference gene primer amplification, were obtained. This table comes from immunoSEQ multiplex PCR, and its TCRdb copy is limited to in-frame clones, with some not included. V, J and clone size are taken as reported in that table, and D and trimming were inferred from the DNA itself. The sample includes about 180,000 clones, more than 75% of them seen just once. V gave up 1 base and J gave up 5 bases, with 6 bases separating them. This CDR3 spans 13 amino acids. From germline, CDR1 is SGHTA and CDR2 FQGNSA.

The chain recombines TRBV7-2 with TRBJ1-5, with D possibly matching TRBD1 (5 bases). Sequencing input: PBMCs or T cells enriched from blood (not recorded which). The clonotype was recovered from a man aged 60 to 69 who had been exposed to COVID-19. For the CDR3, the DNA is TGTGCCAGCAGCTTAGAACAGGATCAGCCCCAGCATTTT. It codes for CASSLEQDQPQHF.